Shown below are 21 T cell receptor beta chains from a single sample sequenced in a study of blood T cells in healthy people across ages. The use of a sample-barcoded 5' primer and a J-beta primer mix characterized a second PCR of about 7 to 12 cycles. From the 5' RACE reads, TCRdb called clonotypes with MiXCR, one entry per CDR3 protein. The repertoire consists of around 870,000 distinct CDR3 sequences, with 25% to 35% occurring once and the leading ten covering 15% to 20%. The specimen was blood. The receptors were sampled from a woman aged 80 or over in good health.

This clonotype was seen a few times. The chain couples TRBV6-5 to TRBJ2-1, with 10 nucleotides matching TRBD2. This CDR3 contains 14 residues. V was clipped by 11 bases and J by 7 bases; unmatched bases: 11. The V gene's germline CDR1 is MNHEY and CDR2 SVGAGI. CDR3 nucleotides: TGTGCCTGCAATAGCGGGGGGTCTGGAAATGAGCAGTTCTTC. It encodes CACNSGGSGNEQFF.

About this clonotype: The junction departs from the called germline gene at one end, perhaps through a read error. The V and J genes are TRBV27 and TRBJ2-6; the D is unclear. The length of the CDR3 is 17 residues. From germline, CDR1 is MNHEY and CDR2 SMNVEV (reference sequence). CDR3 DNA: TGTGCCAGCAGAGAGGACCCTTCTGACTCTGGGTCCAACGTCCTGACTTTC. Translated, it gives CASREDPSDSGSNVLTF.

This clonotype appeared a few times. The genes are TRBV5-6 and TRBJ2-6; D not resolved. The V end lost 1 base, the J end lost 0 bases, and 11 bases lay between the germline ends. Germline assignment: CDR1 SGHDT and CDR2 YYEEEE. The CDR3 is 17 amino acids. The CDR3 protein is CASSLQHLSSGANVLTF. CDR3 coding DNA: TGTGCCAGCAGCTTGCAGCATCTTAGCTCTGGGGCCAACGTCCTGACTTTC. Based on the CDR3 plus reference TRBV5-6 and TRBJ2-6, the full variable domain is DAGVTQSPTHLIKTRGQQVTLRCSPKSGHDTVSWYQQALGQGPQFIFQYYEEEERQRGNFPDRFSGHQFPNYSSELNVNALLLGDSALYLCASSLQHLSSGANVLTFGAGSRLTVL.

This clonotype has a count of ten or more. The chain combines TRBV29-1 with TRBJ1-5; the D is unclear. This CDR3 is built from 13 residues. Germline values: CDR1 SQVTM, CDR2 ANQGSEA. The ends were cut back, 4 bases at V and 5 bases at J, with 12 bases in the middle. The CDR3 DNA is TGCAGCGTTGGATGGGTAAGGGATCAGCCCCAGCATTTT. Protein: CSVGWVRDQPQHF. Full variable domain (rest looked up from reference TRBV29-1 and TRBJ1-5): SAVISQKPSRDICQRGTSLTIQCQVDSQVTMMFWYRQQPGQSLTLIATANQGSEATYESGFVIDKFPISRPNLTFSTLTVSNMSPEDSSIYLCSVGWVRDQPQHFGDGTRLSIL.

This clonotype was counted ten times or more. The V call is TRBV12-3 or TRBV12-4, the J call TRBJ2-1; 7 bases align to TRBD1. V lost 3 bases, J lost 4 bases, and 12 bases stayed unmatched. The CDR3 sequence is 17 residues long. As DNA, the CDR3 is TGTGCCAGCAGTTTTTCAACCGGGACAGAGAAATACAATGAGCAGTTCTTC. This gives the protein CASSFSTGTEKYNEQFF.

V and J are TRBV5-1 and TRBJ2-2, with 12 bases lining up with TRBD2. Trimming cost V 3 bases and J 4 bases; bases outside gene matches: 10. The germline V gene has CDR1 SGHRS and CDR2 YFSETQ. CDR3 length: 18 residues. CDR3 loop: CASSSLLAGGPSTGELFF. DNA of the CDR3: TGCGCCAGCAGCTCGTTACTAGCGGGGGGCCCGAGCACCGGGGAGCTGTTTTTT.

This clonotype showed up just a few times. V gene TRBV3-1 combines with J gene TRBJ2-1; D perhaps matches TRBD2 (5 bases). V dropped 8 bases and J dropped 10 bases, with 12 bases sitting between them. The V gene's germline CDR1 is LGHDT and CDR2 YNNKEL (reference sequence). CDR3 size: 11 residues. CDR3 in amino acids: CASAQGREQFF. As DNA, the CDR3 is TGTGCCAGCGCTCAAGGGAGAGAGCAGTTCTTC.

Points on this clonotype: A much more abundant neighbour one base away suggests this may be a read error. In nucleotides, the CDR3 is TGCCGTGCTCACCGGGACATACAGACCCAGTACTTC. It encodes CRAHRDIQTQYF. This chain connects TRBV20-1 to TRBJ2-5, with TRBD1 as a possible D gene (6 bases). The CDR3 loop spans 12 amino acids. The germline gives CDR1 DFQATT, CDR2 SNEGSKA (reference sequence).

This clonotype turned up a few times. V is TRBV2 and J is TRBJ1-2, with 8 bases that match TRBD1. Trimming took 6 bases from V and 8 from J; bases not matched to a gene: 17. This CDR3 region has 16 residues. Germline assignment: CDR1 SNHLY and CDR2 FYNNEI. DNA for the CDR3: TGTGCCAGCAGGGCTCCGGGACAGGAACACCTTCGGGGCTACACCTTC. Translated: CASRAPGQEHLRGYTF.

This clonotype was seen many times. This rearrangement joins TRBV27 to TRBJ2-7; 7 bases agree with TRBD2. V trimming: 6 bases; J trimming: 6 bases; junction bases outside the gene matches: 11. There are 14 residues in the CDR3. Germline V CDR1 and CDR2: MNHEY, SMNVEV (reference sequence). As DNA, the CDR3 is TGTGCCAGCAGATCTGGGGGGGGGATGCGCGAGCAGTACTTC. Residues: CASRSGGGMREQYF.

This clonotype occurred once. The V and J genes are TRBV21-1 and TRBJ1-1. TRBV21-1 counts as a pseudogene. This CDR3 has 15 amino acids. The CDR3 spells CASSKWQELNTEAFF. Written as DNA, the CDR3 is TGTGCCAGCAGCAAATGGCAAGAATTGAACACTGAAGCTTTCTTT.

At least ten counts were recorded for this clonotype. The chain employs TRBV18 and TRBJ2-5, with no clear D. With 3 bases removed from V and 5 bases from J, the gap between germline ends came to 10 bases. This CDR3 region has 13 residues. Germline V gene lookup returns CDR1 KGHSH and CDR2 LQKENI. In DNA, the CDR3 is TGTGCCAGCTCACCGCCCCTTGTGGAGACCCAGTACTTC. It yields the protein CASSPPLVETQYF.

Notes on this clonotype: This may come from a read error, since a much larger clone is one base off. The chain is built from TRBV7-9 and TRBJ1-4; 11 nucleotides line up with TRBD1. Germline CDR1 and CDR2: SEHNR and FQNEAQ (reference sequence). V dropped 7 bases and J dropped 6; count of bases not matched to a gene: 7. The CDR3 consists of 15 residues. CDR3 nucleotide sequence: TGTGCCAGCAACTCAGGGACAGGGGGGCATGAAAAACTGTTTTTT. Protein sequence: CASNSGTGGHEKLFF.

This clonotype has ten or more counts. The genes are TRBV10-2 and TRBJ2-7, with 11 nucleotides matching TRBD1. The germline V gene has CDR1 WSHSY and CDR2 SAAADI. V shed 7 bases and J 4 bases; nucleotides not matched to a gene: 6. The CDR3 contains 14 residues. CDR3 nucleotide sequence: TGCGCCAGCAAGGGACAGGGGGTTTTTTACGAGCAGTACTTC. Its protein product is CASKGQGVFYEQYF.

The V and J genes are TRBV3-1 and TRBJ2-1; 16 positions agree with TRBD2. CDR1 is LGHDT, CDR2 YNNKEL, per germline (reference sequence). The trim removed 0 bases at V and 2 bases at J, leaving 7 bases unmatched. The CDR3 loop spans 20 amino acids. For the CDR3, the DNA is TGTGCCAGCAGCCAAGATAAGGGACTAGCGGGGGGGCGAACCTACAATGAGCAGTTCTTC. Translated: CASSQDKGLAGGRTYNEQFF.

This clonotype was detected ten times or more. The genes are TRBV4-3 and TRBJ2-5; the D is unclear. The V and J ends lost 1 base and 2 bases respectively, with 14 bases between them. The CDR3 covers 16 residues. Per the germline V gene, CDR1 is LGHNA and CDR2 is YSLEER. The CDR3: CASSQGLAATQETQYF. The CDR3, as DNA: TGCGCCAGCAGCCAAGGATTGGCAGCCACACAAGAGACCCAGTACTTC.

To note about this clonotype: The junction departs from germline at one end; a sequencing error may be responsible. The chain couples TRBV7-2 to TRBJ2-1; the match to TRBD2 covers 7 bases. Germline values: CDR1 SGHTA, CDR2 FQGNSA. This CDR3 comprises 15 residues. The CDR3 DNA is TGTGTCAGCAGCTTAGAACCGGGGGGCTACAATGAGCAGTTCTTC. This translates into CVSSLEPGGYNEQFF.

This clonotype was detected a few times. V and J are TRBV6-6 and TRBJ2-4; 13 bases are shared with TRBD2. From germline, CDR1 is MNHNY and CDR2 SVGAGI (reference sequence). V gave up 6 bases and J gave up 13 bases; unmatched junction bases: 15. This CDR3 region has 16 residues. The CDR3 coding sequence is TGTGCCAGCAGCGACCGCACTAGCGGGGGGGCCCGGGAGCAGTACTTC. It specifies CASSDRTSGGAREQYF.

This chain joins TRBV7-2 and TRBJ2-4; 11 bases are shared with TRBD2. Matching the DNA end better, TRBJ2-5 makes the J call doubtful. This CDR3 has 15 residues. Per the germline V gene, CDR1 is SGHTA and CDR2 is FQGNSA. CDR3 amino acids: CASSPSGTSGQTQYF. Here the CDR3 DNA reads TGTGCCAGCAGCCCCTCCGGGACTAGCGGTCAGACCCAGTACTTC.

The rearrangement links TRBV20-1 to TRBJ1-2, with D perhaps matching TRBD1 (5 bases). V was pared by 5 bases and J by 8 bases, with 18 bases between. The CDR3 is made up of 13 amino acids. Germline V lookup: CDR1 DFQATT, CDR2 SNEGSKA (reference sequence). Written as DNA, the CDR3 is TGCAGTGCTGACAGACACAACAATGGGGGCTACACCTTC. It codes for CSADRHNNGGYTF.

In this sample, this clonotype turned up a few times. The V gene is TRBV24-1, the J gene TRBJ1-1, with unresolved D. V shed 0 bases and J shed 10 bases, with 14 bases lying between them. The germline gives CDR1 KGHDR, CDR2 SFDVKD. The CDR3 is 14 residues long. CDR3 in amino acids: CATSDLWEAVGAFF. As DNA, the CDR3 is TGTGCCACCAGTGATTTGTGGGAGGCGGTCGGAGCTTTCTTT.